This is a list of T cell receptor beta chains from one sample in a study of monozygotic twins with inflammatory bowel disease. TCRdb re-called the 5' RACE reads and catalogs CDR3 proteins one per entry, DNA excluded. Its clone listing holds 150,000 to 200,000 distinct CDR3 sequences. The sequenced material came from blood. The source is a human donor with ulcerative colitis or Crohn's disease, or a healthy co-twin of an affected twin (not recorded which). Both conserved end residues are part of each CDR3. Each record gives: V gene, J gene, CDR3 protein.

>TRBV6-5|TRBJ2-5
CASSLNSATQETQYF
>TRBV28|TRBJ2-1
CASSSSGLAGGGEQFF
>TRBV6-5|TRBJ1-1
CASSYSMQGNTEAFF
>TRBV10-3|TRBJ2-3
CAISASQLAGVPSATDTQYF
>TRBV7-9|TRBJ2-7
CASSLGSDVILRTEQYF
>TRBV9|TRBJ2-2
CASSDRDANTGELFF
>TRBV5-1|TRBJ2-1
CASSLQGARNEQFF
>TRBV27|TRBJ1-1
CASSFHGNTEAFF
>TRBV15|TRBJ2-7
CATSRVTSGSVYEQYF
>TRBV7-2|TRBJ2-7
CASSPPGNYEQYF
>TRBV7-2|TRBJ1-1
CASSLEMAGTTEAFF
>TRBV29-1|TRBJ2-1
CSVEYERGIEQFF
>TRBV11-1|TRBJ2-1
CASSLIPWGSGRSNEQFF
>TRBV9|TRBJ2-2
CASSVTSGNTGELFF
>TRBV6-5|TRBJ2-1
CASSYWGTATTNEQFF
>TRBV20-1|TRBJ2-1
CSARTPWGRNNEQFF
>TRBV20-1|TRBJ2-2
CSARASGTNTGELFF
>TRBV20-1|TRBJ2-1
CSAATAGVVNEQFF
>TRBV20-1|TRBJ2-1
CSAPAGGANEQFF
>TRBV28|TRBJ2-5
CASTDLGAKTQYF
>TRBV29-1|TRBJ2-1
CSVESNGRGGSYNEQFF
>TRBV3-1|TRBJ1-1
CASRAANTEAFF
>TRBV25-1|TRBJ2-5
CASDGRIGAETQYF
>TRBV6-2/TRBV6-3|TRBJ2-7
CASSYLGKAYEQYF
>TRBV28|TRBJ2-7
CASSTTGTGSSYEQYF
>TRBV6-5|TRBJ1-3
CASSRRPEGTIYF
>TRBV7-2|TRBJ2-3
CASSYRTSGKADTQYF
>TRBV28|TRBJ2-5
CASSLGGVVKTQYF
>TRBV27|TRBJ1-2
CASSHNGHSLGGYTF
>TRBV5-1|TRBJ2-1
CASSLRLAGGPSSYNEQFF
>TRBV4-2|TRBJ2-1
CASSPGTEDNEQFF
>TRBV4-1|TRBJ2-1
CASSQGLDRLPYNEQFF